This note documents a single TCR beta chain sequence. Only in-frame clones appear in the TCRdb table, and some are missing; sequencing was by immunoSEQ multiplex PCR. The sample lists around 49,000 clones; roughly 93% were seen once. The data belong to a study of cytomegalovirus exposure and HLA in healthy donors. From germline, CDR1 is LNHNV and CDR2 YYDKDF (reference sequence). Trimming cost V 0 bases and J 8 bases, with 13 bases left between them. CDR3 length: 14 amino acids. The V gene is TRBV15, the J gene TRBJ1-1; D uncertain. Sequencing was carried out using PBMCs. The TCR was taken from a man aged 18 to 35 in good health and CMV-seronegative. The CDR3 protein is CATSRDPPDMEAFF. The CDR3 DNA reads TGTGCCACCAGCAGAGATCCCCCCGACATGGAAGCTTTCTTT.